The T cell receptor (beta chain) under discussion was sequenced for a study of beta chain features in type 1 diabetes. Study results and caveats: Diminished insertions and augmented deletions at VDJ junctions characterized type 1 diabetes patients. The study found moderately but significantly shorter TCRB CDR3s in all four CD4+ subsets of Type 1 diabetes patients.

The CDR3 is 15 amino acids. Trimming cost V 2 bases and J 1 base, with 6 bases left between them. Germline values: CDR1 MGHDK, CDR2 SYGVNS. Expressed TCRB transcripts were sequenced, since all the RNA that had been isolated was reverse transcribed. TCRdb's copy holds only in-frame clones and misses some; the assay was immunoSEQ multiplex PCR. This table has roughly 220,000 clones, 16% appearing once. Turning to this clone: Its matching antigen is unknown.

The V and J genes are TRBV25-1 and TRBJ2-6; weak D call: TRBD1 (5 bases). This receptor was identified in a man under 40 with type 1 diabetes. Material: naive CD4+ T cells from blood. CDR3 in DNA: TGTGCCAGCAGTGAACAGGGTTCTGGGGCCAACGTCCTGACTTTC. Residues: CASSEQGSGANVLTF.